One and the same sample provided the 4 T cell receptor beta chains below, sequenced in a study of Ad26.COV2.S vaccination and SARS-CoV-2 variants. The table came from immunoSEQ multiplex PCR; TCRdb's copy has only in-frame clones and leaves some out. The data show about 350,000 clones, about nine tenths seen once. The treatment denotes: roughly 18 received Ad26.COV2.S at low or high dose, single or two shots; roughly five received placebo; per-sample allocation not given. Sampling took place 63 days after the first vaccine or placebo injection. The material was peripheral blood, obtained in a trial of Ad26.COV2.S vaccine versus placebo. Source of these receptors: a person between 18 and 59 years old who received the Ad26.COV2.S COVID-19 vaccine or a placebo.

The CDR3 loop is CASSQDGGRVTGELFF. The CDR3 DNA sequence: TGCGCCAGCAGCCAAGATGGGGGCAGGGTAACCGGGGAGCTGTTTTTT. V is TRBV4-3 and J is TRBJ2-2, with D tentatively TRBD1 (6 bases). This CDR3 is built from 16 residues. Trimming removed 0 bases from V and 5 bases from J, with 13 bases in between. CDR1 is LGHNA and CDR2 is YSLEER in the germline V gene.

This clone was observed once. Other DNA sequences in this sample translate to the same CDR3. CDR3 nucleotides: TGCAGCGTTGGTGCAGGAAACAATCAGCCCCAGCATTTT. Its protein is CSVGAGNNQPQHF. This chain joins TRBV29-1 and TRBJ1-5; D is unclear. Germline CDR1 and CDR2: SQVTM and ANQGSEA. CDR3 length equals 13 residues. With 4 bases removed from V and 3 bases from J, the gap between germline ends came to 10 bases.

This chain connects TRBV28 to TRBJ1-5; TRBD1 aligns across 7 bases. The CDR3 spans 12 residues. Per germline, CDR1 MDHEN and CDR2 SYDVKM. J was trimmed by 7 bases and V by 7 bases; bases with no gene match: 4. The CDR3 is CASTTGPQPQHF. The CDR3, as DNA: TGTGCCAGCACGACAGGGCCGCAGCCCCAGCATTTT.

This clone was seen once. The gene calls are TRBV5-1 and TRBJ1-2; D unresolved. Trimming removed 1 base from V and 1 base from J, with 5 bases in between. Looked up from germline, CDR1 is SGHRS and CDR2 is YFSETQ. This CDR3 is built from 13 residues. The CDR3 region has the DNA TGCGCCAGCAGCTTGACAGTTAACTATGGCTACACCTTC. This encodes CASSLTVNYGYTF. Full variable domain (outside the CDR3, taken from reference TRBV5-1 and TRBJ1-2): KAGVTQTPRYLIKTRGQQVTLSCSPISGHRSVSWYQQTPGQGLQFLFEYFSETQRNKGNFPGRFSGRQFSNSRSEMNVSTLELGDSALYLCASSLTVNYGYTFGSGTRLTVV.